The rows below give T cell receptor beta chains drawn from one sample of a study of regulatory T cells in long-lasting Graves disease. TCRdb reprocessed the multiplex PCR reads via MiXCR and lists one record per CDR3 protein. The sample contains under 500,000 distinct CDR3 sequences, more than 20% of which appear only once. This material consisted of peripheral blood mononuclear cells (PBMCs), taken when the disease was refractory, from a patient treated with antithyroid drugs. These receptors originate from a female donor with Graves disease. Each CDR3 is given with its conserved first and last residue.

CDR3aa	v_gene	j_gene
CASSQEVQYGYTF	TRBV14	TRBJ1-2
CASSWGDIPNQPQHF	TRBV5-1	TRBJ1-5
CASGLETGGNEQYF	TRBV12-5	TRBJ2-7
CASSPHRGTNTEAFF	TRBV28	TRBJ1-1
CASSLSQVGGAEAFF	TRBV5-1	TRBJ1-1
CASSPREGYEQYF	TRBV3-1	.
CSARGRTFYEQYF	TRBV20-1	TRBJ2-7
CASSPPDSPDGYTF	TRBV28	TRBJ1-2
CASDTGNTGELFF	TRBV2	TRBJ2-2
CATSYRAEAFF	TRBV15	TRBJ1-1
CAIARNLAGIDEQYF	TRBV10-3	TRBJ2-7
CASSLAGPGALHF	TRBV7-2	TRBJ1-6
CASSSPGTQAFF	TRBV28	TRBJ1-1
CASSLWGQGFAGELFF	TRBV7-9	TRBJ2-2
CASSLGLASTDTQYF	TRBV2	TRBJ2-3
CASSPYDRGAIGQPQHF	TRBV28	TRBJ1-5
CATAQPGRSYEQYF	TRBV11-2	TRBJ2-7
CAISALGNTEAFF	TRBV10-3	TRBJ1-1
CASSPLVVNTGELFF	TRBV11-2	TRBJ2-2
CASSEGQISEEETQYF	TRBV2	TRBJ2-5
CATSDDTWTGGTTYEQYF	TRBV24-1	TRBJ2-7
CASSHLGGSPYEQYF	TRBV12-3/TRBV12-4	TRBJ2-7
CASNRNQGGLSNQPQHF	TRBV3-1	TRBJ1-5
CSARAGTGSYEQYF	TRBV20-1	TRBJ2-7
CASSEAPAQHF	TRBV6-1	TRBJ1-5
CASSPINTWGTGSPSYGYTF	TRBV28	TRBJ1-2
CATSPPVTYEQYF	TRBV28	TRBJ2-7
CASSLRGDSPLHF	TRBV27	TRBJ1-6
CASSPKTGPANTEAFF	TRBV18	TRBJ1-1
CATPGLAGEGEQYF	TRBV24-1	TRBJ2-7
CASSETSVLFVEF	TRBV6-1	TRBJ1-2
CASSSTTGGNTEAFF	TRBV9	TRBJ1-1
CASSYTLPFGQNTQYF	TRBV6-9	TRBJ2-3
CASSQDDAQETQYF	TRBV4-2	TRBJ2-5
CASSRATGELFF	TRBV6-1	TRBJ2-2
CASSSASGNIQYF	TRBV12-3/TRBV12-4	TRBJ2-4
CASSLEQGEQYF	TRBV6-1	TRBJ2-7
CASSSPGVGPSFF	TRBV11-1	TRBJ2-1
CAWSVDRTKGPLHF	TRBV30	TRBJ1-6
CASSPPGGYNSPLHF	TRBV7-9	TRBJ1-6
CASSDTGTGRQPQHF	TRBV19	TRBJ1-5
CASSLAGEGQPQHF	TRBV5-6	TRBJ1-5
CASSFAEMTSPNEKLFF	TRBV12-3/TRBV12-4	TRBJ1-4
CASIKQGAGKETQYF	TRBV7-6	TRBJ2-5
CASSLAAQGYGNTIYF	TRBV7-6	TRBJ1-3
CSARIETQYF	TRBV20-1	TRBJ2-5
CASSPLYEQYF	TRBV6-1	TRBJ2-7
CASSLVGTDTEAFF	TRBV5-1	TRBJ1-1
CSASEREQYF	TRBV20-1	TRBJ2-7
CASSPPPGGGYYGYTF	TRBV28	TRBJ1-2
CASSPSPSGNTIYF	TRBV9	TRBJ1-3
CSAREVVGKNTGGLFF	TRBV20-1	TRBJ2-2
CASSVLRDRLLSSYEQYF	TRBV7-2	TRBJ2-7